The 7 T cell receptor beta chains below were found in one sample sequenced in a study of beta chain features in type 1 diabetes. The authors reverse transcribed all of the isolated RNA, so sequencing captured expressed TCRB transcripts. Generated by immunoSEQ multiplex PCR, the TCRdb table keeps only in-frame clones and is missing some. This sample yields around 300,000 clones, of which around 10% are seen a single time; about 0.014% belongs to the top ten. The sequenced sample was naive CD4+ T cells from blood. The source is a woman aged 25-40 years in good health.

This clone appeared a few times. The chain couples TRBV19 to TRBJ1-1; 9 nucleotides align to TRBD1. Germline values: CDR1 LNHDA, CDR2 SQIVND (reference sequence). The CDR3 loop spans 16 amino acids. Trimming took 5 bases from V and 6 from J; bases not matched to a gene: 13. CDR3 amino acids: CASSAAGTGRLAEAFF. The CDR3 bases are TGTGCCAGTAGTGCGGCCGGGACAGGGAGGCTCGCTGAAGCTTTCTTT.

In this sample, this clone turned up a few times. V usage is TRBV30 and J usage is TRBJ2-3; TRBD2 matches at 9 bases. The CDR3 extends over 17 amino acids. V lost 5 bases and J lost 2; bases outside the gene matches: 14. Germline loops: CDR1 GTSNPN, CDR2 SVGIG (reference sequence). In DNA form, the CDR3 reads TGTGCCTGGGGGGGTCGCTTGACTAGCGGTTACACAGATACGCAGTATTTT. Its translation: CAWGGRLTSGYTDTQYF.

This clone was counted only a few times. The rearrangement uses TRBV4-1 and TRBJ2-3; TRBD1 agrees at 7 bases. CDR1 and CDR2 from the germline V gene are MGHRA and YSYEKL. J was trimmed by 4 bases and V by 1 base; bases with no gene match: 8. CDR3 length equals 16 residues. The CDR3: CASSQGQGLSSDTQYF. CDR3 DNA: TGCGCCAGCAGCCAAGGACAGGGCCTCTCGTCAGATACGCAGTATTTT.

The chain joins TRBV2 to TRBJ1-1; D might be TRBD1 (6 bases). Germline loops: CDR1 SNHLY, CDR2 FYNNEI. CDR3 length equals 13 residues. V was cut by 8 bases and J by 0 bases, with 10 bases left in between. CDR3 nucleotides: TGTGCCAGCGCAGGGGCGATGAACACTGAAGCTTTCTTT. Encoded protein: CASAGAMNTEAFF.

The chain has TRBV10-3 and TRBJ2-5; perhaps TRBD1 as D (6 bases). The CDR3 has 15 residues. Trimming stripped 0 bases from V and 3 bases from J, with 11 bases between. From germline, CDR1 is ENHRY and CDR2 SYGVKD. The CDR3 bases are TGTGCCATCAGTGAGTCAACAGGGAAGGAAGAGACCCAGTACTTC. Translating it yields CAISESTGKEETQYF.

This clone was counted only a few times. This chain uses TRBV18 with TRBJ1-1; 10 bases match TRBD1. This CDR3 contains 14 residues. From germline, CDR1 is KGHSH and CDR2 LQKENI. With 5 bases clipped from V and 7 bases from J, the junction kept 7 bases outside the gene matches. The CDR3 nucleotides are TGTGCCAGCTCAAAAACGGACAGGGGGGGTGAAGCTTTCTTT. It encodes CASSKTDRGGEAFF.

This clone occurred a few times. V and J are TRBV7-9 and TRBJ2-2; TRBD1 might be the D (5 bases). The ends were cut back, 4 bases at V and 1 base at J, with 7 bases in the middle. CDR1 is SEHNR, CDR2 FQNEAQ, per germline (reference sequence). This CDR3 has 14 amino acids. CDR3: CASSSQGNTGELFF. The DNA of the CDR3 is TGTGCCAGCAGCTCGCAGGGGAACACCGGGGAGCTGTTTTTT.